These 31 T cell receptor beta chains were all obtained from the same sample, sequenced in a study of OX40 agonist ivuxolimab in advanced cancers. Only in-frame clones appear in the TCRdb table, and some are missing; sequencing was by immunoSEQ multiplex PCR. The sample holds tens of thousands of clones, about 87% seen once. Sequenced here: CD4+ or CD8+ T cells sorted from blood, sampled in a trial of the OX40 agonist ivuxolimab. The receptors come from an adult with an advanced solid tumor such as melanoma, head and neck, liver or kidney cancer.

This clone appeared once. This chain uses TRBV19 with TRBJ1-1; TRBD1 might be the D (5 bases). Germline-derived CDR1 and CDR2 are LNHDA and SQIVND (reference sequence). CDR3 length: 13 amino acids. Trimming cost V 8 bases and J 3 bases, with 13 bases left between them. CDR3 in DNA: TGTGCCAGTGGTTCGCGGGGGGACACTGAAGCTTTCTTT. Translated, it gives CASGSRGDTEAFF.

Only a few counts were recorded for this clone. V usage is TRBV30 and J usage is TRBJ1-1; D ambiguous. CDR1 is GTSNPN, CDR2 SVGIG, per germline (reference sequence). The CDR3 extends over 13 amino acids. V lost 0 bases and J lost 1, with 6 bases in between. CDR3 bases: TGTGCCTGGAGTGTAAAGGGGAACACTGAAGCTTTCTTT. It translates to CAWSVKGNTEAFF.

V gene TRBV28 combines with J gene TRBJ1-3; 8 bases are shared with TRBD1. The germline V gene encodes CDR1 MDHEN and CDR2 SYDVKM. This CDR3 region has 14 residues. V lost 6 bases to trimming and J lost 0 bases; unmatched junction nucleotides: 1. The CDR3 region is CASRDRVSGNTIYF. The CDR3 DNA reads TGTGCCAGCAGGGACAGGGTCTCTGGAAACACCATATATTTT.

This chain connects TRBV19 to TRBJ1-2; D perhaps matches TRBD1 (5 bases). The germline V gene has CDR1 LNHDA and CDR2 SQIVND (reference sequence). The CDR3 has 16 residues. Trimming took off 1 base at V and 1 base at J, with 13 bases between the two ends. CDR3 residues: CASSIGRQGLNYGYTF. DNA of the CDR3: TGTGCCAGTAGTATAGGCCGGCAGGGCCTTAACTATGGCTACACCTTC.

V and J are TRBV27 and TRBJ2-1; 14 bases fit TRBD2. The germline V gene has CDR1 MNHEY and CDR2 SMNVEV (reference sequence). The length of the CDR3 is 16 residues. Germline trimming cut 3 bases from V and 6 bases from J; bases unmatched to any gene: 4. CDR3 sequence: CASSFRGTSGGNEQFF. Here the CDR3 DNA reads TGTGCCAGCAGTTTTAGGGGGACTAGCGGGGGCAATGAGCAGTTCTTC.

The rearrangement joins TRBV6-6 to TRBJ2-1; the match to TRBD2 covers 9 bases. Germline V lookup: CDR1 MNHNY, CDR2 SVGAGI (reference sequence). The CDR3 runs 13 residues. V lost 10 bases, J lost 7 bases, and 8 bases stayed unmatched. The CDR3 protein is CATRAGGPNEQFF. The DNA of the CDR3 is TGTGCCACCCGGGCGGGGGGGCCAAATGAGCAGTTCTTC.

This clone was counted once. The J gene is TRBJ2-7, the V gene TRBV11-3; TRBD1 agrees at 10 bases. Germline-derived CDR1 and CDR2 are SGHNT and YENEEA. The CDR3 loop spans 15 amino acids. Losses at the gene ends were 5 bases for V and 3 bases for J; bases not matched to a gene: 7. CDR3 coding DNA: TGTGCCAGCAGCATTGACGGGACAGGGGACTACGAGCAGTACTTC. Amino acids: CASSIDGTGDYEQYF.

The rearrangement links TRBV6-1 to TRBJ2-2, with 9 nucleotides matching TRBD2. Germline CDR1 reads MNHNS; CDR2 reads SASEGT. The V and J ends lost 2 bases and 4 bases, in that order; junction bases with no gene match: 14. The CDR3 loop spans 19 amino acids. Here the CDR3 DNA reads TGTGCCAGCAGTGAAAACTTCCGGGGTAGCGGGGGATTCACCGGGGAGCTGTTTTTT. Protein sequence: CASSENFRGSGGFTGELFF.

The CDR3 nucleotides are TGTGCCAGCATTTTACCGGGACAGACCTACGAGTGGCAGTACTTC. Amino acids: CASILPGQTYEWQYF. The chain has TRBV2 and TRBJ2-7, with 7 bases lining up with TRBD1. V shed 7 bases, J shed 9 bases, and the junction held 18 bases outside the gene matches. This CDR3 has 15 amino acids. Germline V gene lookup returns CDR1 SNHLY and CDR2 FYNNEI.

This chain uses TRBV6-5 with TRBJ2-7, with 8 bases aligning to TRBD2. CDR3 length equals 15 residues. Germline loops: CDR1 MNHEY, CDR2 SVGAGI. V dropped 7 bases and J dropped 2; count of bases not matched to a gene: 10. The CDR3 region is CASTLRGGPPYEQYF. In nucleotides, the CDR3 is TGTGCCAGCACCCTCCGGGGGGGTCCCCCCTACGAGCAGTACTTC.

The CDR3 nucleotides are TGTGCTAGTGGTTTGGTACTTTCGGCCGGAAGATTCGATCAGCCCCAGCATTTT. Residues: CASGLVLSAGRFDQPQHF. The chain recombines TRBV12-5 with TRBJ1-5; D is unresolved. Looked up from germline, CDR1 is LGHNT and CDR2 is FRNRAP. With 0 bases removed from V and 5 bases from J, the gap between germline ends came to 20 bases. The CDR3 spans 18 residues.

The V gene is TRBV11-3, the J gene TRBJ2-2, with TRBD1 as a possible D gene (7 bases). V dropped 5 bases and J dropped 4 bases, with 14 bases sitting between them. The germline CDR1 and CDR2 sequences are SGHNT and YENEEA. The CDR3 is 15 amino acids. CDR3 in DNA: TGTGCCAGCAGCCCGAGGAGGGGGCTCACCGGGGAGCTGTTTTTT. Amino acids: CASSPRRGLTGELFF.

The chain joins TRBV18 to TRBJ2-7; D call uncertain. The CDR3 contains 11 residues. CDR1 and CDR2 (germline): KGHSH, LQKENI. Deletions cut 6 bases from V and 3 bases from J, with 6 bases between. This CDR3 reads CASSSVYEQYF. The CDR3 DNA reads as TGTGCCAGCTCGTCCGTCTACGAGCAGTACTTC.

The chain uses TRBV28 and TRBJ2-1; 7 bases agree with TRBD1. The CDR3 runs 15 residues. Germline trimming cut 8 bases from V and 8 bases from J; bases unmatched to any gene: 15. Germline loops: CDR1 MDHEN, CDR2 SYDVKM. CDR3 DNA: TGTGCCAGCCGCCCCTGGGGGACAGCCGACGATGAGCAGTTCTTC. Protein sequence: CASRPWGTADDEQFF.

V gene TRBV6-6 combines with J gene TRBJ2-1; TRBD1 agrees at 8 bases. Germline trimming cut 5 bases from V and 2 bases from J; bases unmatched to any gene: 2. The CDR3 spans 14 residues. CDR1 and CDR2 from the germline V gene are MNHNY and SVGAGI (reference sequence). Here the CDR3 reads CASSKTGAYNEQFF. For the CDR3, the DNA is TGTGCCAGCAGTAAGACAGGGGCCTACAATGAGCAGTTCTTC.

This chain uses TRBV4-2 with TRBJ2-3, with D uncertain. V was cut by 2 bases and J by 4 bases, with 13 bases left in between. There are 15 residues in the CDR3. Per the germline V gene, CDR1 is LGHNA and CDR2 is YNFKEQ. The CDR3 protein is CASSQRSSGSDTQYF. In DNA form, the CDR3 reads TGTGCCAGCAGCCAAAGATCATCTGGCTCAGATACGCAGTATTTT.

The chain is built from TRBV7-9 and TRBJ2-2; D unresolved. V was trimmed by 5 bases and J by 8 bases, leaving 12 bases between them. The CDR3 totals 13 residues. The germline gives CDR1 SEHNR, CDR2 FQNEAQ (reference sequence). The CDR3 DNA follows: TGTGCCAGCAGCAACGAGATTGTTGGGGAGCTGTTTTTT. As protein: CASSNEIVGELFF.

The rearrangement uses TRBV19 and TRBJ2-3; 8 nucleotides align to TRBD2. Germline V CDR1 and CDR2: LNHDA, SQIVND (reference sequence). This CDR3 is built from 14 residues. The J segment lost 6 bases and the V segment lost 3 bases, leaving 5 bases of the junction unmatched. The CDR3 protein is CASSIRAGGDTQYF. The DNA for the CDR3 is TGTGCCAGTAGTATCCGGGCGGGAGGCGATACGCAGTATTTT.

Notes on this clone: The germline gene is not matched at one end of the junction; a read error may be the cause. V is TRBV7-7 and J is TRBJ2-1; TRBD2 agrees at 16 bases. This CDR3 region has 16 residues. The germline CDR1 and CDR2 sequences are SSHAT and FNYEAQ (reference sequence). CDR3 in DNA: TGTGCTAGCAGCCAGGGACTAGCGGGGGGGGACAATGAGCAGTTCTTC. Its protein product is CASSQGLAGGDNEQFF.

This clone showed up just once. In DNA, the CDR3 is TGTGCCAGCAGCCCTCGTGGTACTGGAAACACCATATATTTT. Translated, it gives CASSPRGTGNTIYF. The gene calls are TRBV28 and TRBJ1-3, with unresolved D. This CDR3 has 14 residues. Trimming took 6 bases from V and 2 from J, leaving 11 bases between them. CDR1 MDHEN and CDR2 SYDVKM come from the germline V gene.

This sequence joins TRBV11-2 and TRBJ2-7; perhaps TRBD2 as D (6 bases). The germline CDR1 and CDR2 sequences are SGHAT and FQNNGV. The CDR3 contains 17 residues. V lost 1 base, J lost 5 bases, and 21 bases lay in between. DNA for the CDR3: TGTGCCAGCAGCTTAGTGGGTGAGGGCGGGATTTGGCACGAGCAGTACTTC. Its protein is CASSLVGEGGIWHEQYF.

The chain links TRBV10-1 to TRBJ2-5, with D unclear. V was clipped by 6 bases and J by 1 base, with 9 bases between them. Looked up from germline, CDR1 is WNHNN and CDR2 is SYGVQD (reference sequence). The CDR3 length is 13 residues. The chain's CDR3 is CASSMTVQETQYF. Here the CDR3 DNA reads TGCGCCAGCAGCATGACGGTCCAAGAGACCCAGTACTTC.

This chain joins TRBV5-6 and TRBJ2-2; TRBD2 is a possible D gene (5 bases). Trimming pared 0 bases from V and 5 bases from J, leaving 8 bases between. The CDR3 covers 14 residues. Germline CDR1 SGHDT, CDR2 YYEEEE. Here the CDR3 reads CASSLAGITGELFF. The DNA of the CDR3 is TGTGCCAGCAGCTTGGCCGGGATAACCGGGGAGCTGTTTTTT. The variable domain in full, completed from reference TRBV5-6 and TRBJ2-2, reads DAGVTQSPTHLIKTRGQQVTLRCSPKSGHDTVSWYQQALGQGPQFIFQYYEEEERQRGNFPDRFSGHQFPNYSSELNVNALLLGDSALYLCASSLAGITGELFFGEGSRLTVL.

This clone was counted a few times. This sequence joins TRBV6-1 and TRBJ1-5; D is undetermined. Germline V gene sequence: CDR1 MNHNS, CDR2 SASEGT. Trimming stripped 1 base from V and 2 bases from J, with 6 bases between. This CDR3 is built from 14 residues. CDR3 residues: CASSEGVGNQPQHF. The CDR3, as DNA: TGTGCCAGCAGTGAAGGGGTTGGCAATCAGCCCCAGCATTTT.

The chain couples TRBV5-5 to TRBJ2-3; the D gene could be TRBD1 or TRBD2 (5 bases each). CDR1 is SGHKS, CDR2 YYEKEE, per germline (reference sequence). The V gene lost 4 bases and the J gene lost 3 bases, with 9 bases spanning the gap. The CDR3 contains 13 residues. The CDR3 region has the DNA TGTGCCAGCAGCCCTTGGGGGACAGATACGCAGTATTTT. Its protein product is CASSPWGTDTQYF.

V gene TRBV28 combines with J gene TRBJ2-7; a weak D match, TRBD1 (5 bases). The CDR3 covers 14 residues. V was clipped by 1 base and J by 6 bases, with 13 bases between them. Germline V gene lookup returns CDR1 MDHEN and CDR2 SYDVKM. CDR3 in amino acids: CASSLSAGIREQYF. The CDR3 DNA follows: TGTGCCAGCAGTTTATCGGCAGGGATTCGCGAGCAGTACTTC.

J is TRBJ2-7 and V is TRBV5-1; D remains ambiguous. The CDR3 is 12 amino acids. The V end was cut by 0 bases, the J end by 3 bases, with 4 bases between. Per germline, CDR1 SGHRS and CDR2 YFSETQ. The CDR3 spells CASSLDHYEQYF. The CDR3 coding sequence is TGCGCCAGCAGCTTGGATCACTACGAGCAGTACTTC.

The gene calls are TRBV5-4 and TRBJ2-7, with D possibly being TRBD2 (5 bases). Trimming stripped 3 bases from V and 0 bases from J, with 13 bases between. Germline V gene data show CDR1 as SGHNT and CDR2 as YYREEE (reference sequence). The CDR3 is 15 residues long. The CDR3 region is CASSYGVHSSYEQYF. In DNA, the CDR3 is TGTGCCAGCAGCTACGGGGTCCACAGCTCCTACGAGCAGTACTTC.

The chain carries TRBV5-1 and TRBJ2-7, with 7 bases identical to TRBD1. CDR3 length equals 14 residues. V dropped 3 bases and J dropped 6; count of bases not matched to a gene: 9. Germline V gene lookup returns CDR1 SGHRS and CDR2 YFSETQ. This CDR3 is CASSSSTGNSEQYF. Written as DNA, the CDR3 is TGCGCCAGCAGCTCCTCGACAGGGAATAGCGAGCAGTACTTC.

This clone appeared once. The rearrangement joins TRBV14 to TRBJ2-3; D is tentatively TRBD1 or TRBD2 (5 bases each). Trimming took off 4 bases at V and 2 bases at J, with 13 bases between the two ends. Looked up from germline, CDR1 is SGHDN and CDR2 is FVKESK. The CDR3 totals 15 residues. The CDR3 region has the DNA TGTGCCAGCAGCCCCCGGGACGGCGCCACAGATACGCAGTATTTT. It is translated as CASSPRDGATDTQYF.

The chain employs TRBV14 and TRBJ1-2; D gene ambiguous. Trimming stripped 0 bases from V and 8 bases from J, with 13 bases between. The germline gives CDR1 SGHDN, CDR2 FVKESK. The CDR3 spans 14 residues. CDR3 sequence: CASSQDGWVVGYTF. In nucleotides, the CDR3 is TGTGCCAGCAGCCAAGATGGGTGGGTCGTGGGCTACACCTTC. Together with reference TRBV14 and TRBJ1-2, the CDR3 gives the full variable domain: EAGVTQFPSHSVIEKGQTVTLRCDPISGHDNLYWYRRVMGKEIKFLLHFVKESKQDESGMPNNRFLAERTGGTYSTLKVQPAELEDSGVYFCASSQDGWVVGYTFGSGTRLTVV.